The entry below describes one TCR beta chain. From the PCR reads, TCRdb called clonotypes with MiXCR, one entry per CDR3 protein. The sample records some 680,000 distinct CDR3 sequences, roughly 25% being singletons. Germline V gene lookup returns CDR1 MNHEY and CDR2 SMNVEV (reference sequence). The ends lost 3 bases at V and 4 bases at J; junction bases unmatched: 7. The CDR3 spans 15 residues. This entry is derived from a study of molecular identifiers for immune sequencing clone quantification. Source material for naive CD8 libraries was roughly 18,000 to 1,000,000 sorted cells, with 10%, 30% or 50% RNA. Sorting defined naive CD8 T cells as CD8+CD4-CCR7+CD45RA+.

Input material: naive CD8+ T cells from blood, with Jurkat cell RNA spiked in. Subset here: FACS-sorted CD8+CD4-CCR7+CD45RA+ naive T cells. This rearrangement joins TRBV27 to TRBJ2-7; 9 bases fit TRBD2. The TCR sequence derives from a human donor in good health. Some libraries in this study had Jurkat cell RNA spiked in. In nucleotides, the CDR3 is TGTGCCAGCAGTTTGTCCGGGACTAGCTGGTACGAGCAGTACTTC. The encoded protein is CASSLSGTSWYEQYF.